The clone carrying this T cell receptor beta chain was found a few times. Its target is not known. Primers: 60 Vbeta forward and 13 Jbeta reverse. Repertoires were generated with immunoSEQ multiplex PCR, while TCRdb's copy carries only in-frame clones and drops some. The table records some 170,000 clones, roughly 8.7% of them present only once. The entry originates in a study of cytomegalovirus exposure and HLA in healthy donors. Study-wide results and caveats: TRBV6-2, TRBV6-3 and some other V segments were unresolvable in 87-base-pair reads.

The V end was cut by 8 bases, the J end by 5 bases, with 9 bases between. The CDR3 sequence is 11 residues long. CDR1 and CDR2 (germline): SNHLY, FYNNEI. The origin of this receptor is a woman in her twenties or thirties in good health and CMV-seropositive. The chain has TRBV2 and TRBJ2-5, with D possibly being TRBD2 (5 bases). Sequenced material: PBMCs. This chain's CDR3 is CASVGGETQYF. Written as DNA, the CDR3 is TGTGCCAGCGTCGGCGGGGAGACCCAGTACTTC.